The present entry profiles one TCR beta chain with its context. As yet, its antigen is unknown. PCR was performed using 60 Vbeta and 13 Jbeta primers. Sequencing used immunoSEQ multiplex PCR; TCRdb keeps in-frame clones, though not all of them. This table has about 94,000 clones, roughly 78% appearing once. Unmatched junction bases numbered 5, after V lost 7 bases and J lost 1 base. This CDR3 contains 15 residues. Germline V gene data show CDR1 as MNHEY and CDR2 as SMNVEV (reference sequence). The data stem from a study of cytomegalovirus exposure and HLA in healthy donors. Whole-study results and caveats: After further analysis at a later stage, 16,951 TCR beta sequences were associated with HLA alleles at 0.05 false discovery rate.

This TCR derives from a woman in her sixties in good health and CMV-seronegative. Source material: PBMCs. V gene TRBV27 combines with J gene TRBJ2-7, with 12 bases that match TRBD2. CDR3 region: CASNPGLAGSYEQYF. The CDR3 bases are TGTGCCAGCAACCCCGGACTAGCGGGATCCTACGAGCAGTACTTC.